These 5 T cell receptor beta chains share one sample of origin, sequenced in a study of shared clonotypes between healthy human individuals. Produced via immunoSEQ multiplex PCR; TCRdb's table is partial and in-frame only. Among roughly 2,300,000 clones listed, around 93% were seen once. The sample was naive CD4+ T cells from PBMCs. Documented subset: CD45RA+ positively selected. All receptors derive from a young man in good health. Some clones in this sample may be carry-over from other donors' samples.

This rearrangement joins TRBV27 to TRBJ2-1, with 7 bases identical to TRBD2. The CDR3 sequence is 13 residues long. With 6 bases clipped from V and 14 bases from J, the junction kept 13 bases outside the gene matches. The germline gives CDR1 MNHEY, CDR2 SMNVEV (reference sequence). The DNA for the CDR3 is TGTGCCAGCAGCCCAACCACCGGGACTACAAAGTTCTTC. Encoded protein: CASSPTTGTTKFF.

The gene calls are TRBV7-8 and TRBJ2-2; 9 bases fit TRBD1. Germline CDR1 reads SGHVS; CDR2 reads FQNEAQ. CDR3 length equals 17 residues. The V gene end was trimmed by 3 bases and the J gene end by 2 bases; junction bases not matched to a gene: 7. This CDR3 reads CASSFKPGQGNTGELFF. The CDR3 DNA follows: TGTGCCAGCAGCTTCAAGCCGGGACAGGGCAACACCGGGGAGCTGTTTTTT.

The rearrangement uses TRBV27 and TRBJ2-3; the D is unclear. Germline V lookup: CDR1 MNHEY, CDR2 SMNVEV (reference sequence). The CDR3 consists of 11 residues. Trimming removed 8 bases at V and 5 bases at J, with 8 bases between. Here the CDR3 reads CASSPGDTQYF. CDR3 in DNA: TGTGCCAGCTCTCCGGGAGATACGCAGTATTTT.

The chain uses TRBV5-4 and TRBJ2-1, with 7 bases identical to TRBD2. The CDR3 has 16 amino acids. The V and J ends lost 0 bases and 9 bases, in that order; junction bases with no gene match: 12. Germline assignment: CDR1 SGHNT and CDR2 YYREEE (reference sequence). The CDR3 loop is CASSLGRAGILGEQFF. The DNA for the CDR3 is TGTGCCAGCAGCTTGGGTCGAGCGGGAATTTTAGGTGAGCAGTTCTTC.

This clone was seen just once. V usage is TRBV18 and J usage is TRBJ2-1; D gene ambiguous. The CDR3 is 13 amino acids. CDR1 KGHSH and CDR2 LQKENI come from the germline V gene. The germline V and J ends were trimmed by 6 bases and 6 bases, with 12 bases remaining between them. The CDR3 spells CASSWAQINEQFF. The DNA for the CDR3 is TGTGCCAGCTCCTGGGCCCAAATCAATGAGCAGTTCTTC. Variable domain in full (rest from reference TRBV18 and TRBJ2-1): NAGVMQNPRHLVRRRGQEARLRCSPMKGHSHVYWYRQLPEEGLKFMVYLQKENIIDESGMPKERFSAEFPKEGPSILRIQQVVRGDSAAYFCASSWAQINEQFFGPGTRLTVL.